Below, one TCR beta chain is given with its context. What it recognizes is unknown. CDR3 length equals 13 residues. The germline V gene has CDR1 DFQATT and CDR2 SNEGSKA (reference sequence). V was trimmed by 3 bases and J by 3 bases, leaving 9 bases between them. A universal primer site was added by template switching, and unique molecular identifiers were carried by the cDNA. TCRdb re-derived calls from the 5' RACE reads in MiXCR, one entry per CDR3 protein. This sample has hundreds of thousands of distinct CDR3 sequences; about 8.3% occur once, and the top ten carry 2.1%. The donor group consisted entirely of healthy Caucasians. The data are from a study of identical twins. Study-wide findings and caveats: Fewer insertions characterized abundant cord blood beta clonotypes, whereas memory repertoires showed none.

The same specimen was also included in a second study, on yellow fever vaccine responses in identical twins.

The chain is built from TRBV20-1 and TRBJ1-5; D gene unclear. This sequence was found in a woman under 30 in good health. Source material: memory (CD45RO+) T cells sorted from blood. The CDR3 DNA reads as TGCAGTGCTAGTGATACGCCCAATCAGCCCCAGCATTTT. Translating gives CSASDTPNQPQHF.